The clone carrying this TCR beta chain showed up many times. The antigen is not known. The data are from a study of regulatory T cells in long-lasting Graves disease. Study-wide points: Favoring TRBV28, TRBJ1-2 and TRBJ2-5 was a feature seen in persistent disease.

For TCR beta, libraries came from iRepertoire HTBI primers and Arm-PCR of CDR3 regions. TCRdb reprocessed the multiplex PCR reads via MiXCR and lists one record per CDR3 protein. The table records about 240,000 distinct CDR3 sequences, just over 20% of them present only once. Time point noted: newly diagnosed GD, antithyroid drugs for less than 3 months. The TCR library was made from RNA extracted from PBMCs. CDR3 length equals 13 residues. With 7 bases clipped from V and 7 bases from J, the junction kept 6 bases outside the gene matches. Per the germline V gene, CDR1 is SGHVS and CDR2 is FNYEAQ. The V and J genes are TRBV7-6 and TRBJ1-4, with TRBD1 matching 7 bases. The origin of this receptor is a female donor with Graves disease. Source: peripheral blood mononuclear cells (PBMCs), taken at new diagnosis, from a patient treated with antithyroid drugs. The CDR3, as DNA: TGTGCCAGCAAAGACAGGGCGGCTGAAAAACTGTTTTTT. As protein: CASKDRAAEKLFF.